What follows are 19 T cell receptor beta chains derived from one specimen sequenced in a study of blood T cell repertoires in COVID-19. Sequencing used immunoSEQ multiplex PCR; TCRdb keeps in-frame clones, though not all of them. Among more than 95,000 clones listed, around 87% were seen once. Sequencing used peripheral blood. All receptors come from a man in his forties or fifties with acute or convalescent COVID-19.

The chain has TRBV4-1 and TRBJ2-3; 10 bases are shared with TRBD2. Per germline, CDR1 MGHRA and CDR2 YSYEKL. The CDR3 has 18 residues. V was clipped by 2 bases and J by 2 bases; unmatched bases: 10. The CDR3 spells CASSQLPSGSGATDTQYF. CDR3 DNA: TGCGCCAGCAGCCAACTACCTAGCGGGAGTGGGGCCACAGATACGCAGTATTTT.

V usage is TRBV7-9 and J usage is TRBJ2-2, with 8 bases fitting TRBD2. V lost 2 bases and J lost 4; bases outside the gene matches: 9. Germline V CDR1 and CDR2: SEHNR, FQNEAQ (reference sequence). The CDR3 sequence is 17 residues long. The CDR3 DNA is TGTGCCAGCAGCTTAACCCCGGGAGCGGGAGTCACCGGGGAGCTGTTTTTT. Amino acids: CASSLTPGAGVTGELFF. Full variable domain (outside the CDR3, taken from reference TRBV7-9 and TRBJ2-2): DTGVSQNPRHKITKRGQNVTFRCDPISEHNRLYWYRQTLGQGPEFLTYFQNEAQLEKSRLLSDRFSAERPKGSFSTLEIQRTEQGDSAMYLCASSLTPGAGVTGELFFGEGSRLTVL.

The rearrangement uses TRBV4-1 and TRBJ2-1; 7 positions agree with TRBD1. J gave up 0 bases and V 1 base, and 3 bases lay outside the gene matches. Germline loops: CDR1 MGHRA, CDR2 YSYEKL. The CDR3 loop spans 16 amino acids. CDR3 in amino acids: CASSQARTGSYNEQFF. In nucleotides, the CDR3 is TGCGCCAGCAGCCAAGCCCGGACAGGCTCCTACAATGAGCAGTTCTTC.

The CDR3 loop is CASSPGTGGVSGANVLTF. CDR3 in DNA: TGCGCCAGCAGCCCCGGGACAGGGGGAGTTTCTGGGGCCAACGTCCTGACTTTC. This chain uses TRBV5-1 with TRBJ2-6, with TRBD1 matching 11 bases. CDR1 and CDR2 (germline): SGHRS, YFSETQ. The ends lost 4 bases at V and 1 base at J; junction bases unmatched: 7. The CDR3 loop spans 18 amino acids.

V gene TRBV10-3 combines with J gene TRBJ2-3; 12 nucleotides align to TRBD2. With 11 bases clipped from V and 5 bases from J, the junction kept 2 bases outside the gene matches. This CDR3 is 12 amino acids long. The germline V gene encodes CDR1 ENHRY and CDR2 SYGVKD. The CDR3: CAVLAGGDTQYF. The CDR3 nucleotides read TGTGCCGTACTAGCGGGAGGAGATACGCAGTATTTT.

The chain is built from TRBV28 and TRBJ1-3; D call uncertain. The CDR3 runs 14 residues. The germline V and J ends were trimmed by 8 bases and 0 bases, with 11 bases remaining between them. The V gene's germline CDR1 is MDHEN and CDR2 SYDVKM. CDR3 coding DNA: TGTGCCAGCGGAGGACTCATCTCTGGAAACACCATATATTTT. Encoded protein: CASGGLISGNTIYF.

CDR3 residues: CASSPTSSSYNEQFF. The DNA for the CDR3 is TGCGCCAGCAGCCCCACATCTAGCTCCTACAATGAGCAGTTCTTC. V is TRBV4-1 and J is TRBJ2-1; D gene ambiguous. V shed 4 bases and J shed 0 bases, with 10 bases lying between them. This CDR3 is 15 amino acids long. Germline-derived CDR1 and CDR2 are MGHRA and YSYEKL.

This chain uses TRBV10-1 with TRBJ2-5; 7 bases fit TRBD2. With V trimmed by 10 bases and J by 0 bases, 8 bases remained unmatched. CDR3 size: 14 residues. Germline V CDR1 and CDR2: WNHNN, SYGVQD (reference sequence). The CDR3 DNA sequence: TGCGCCATAACGGCGGGAGAGTACCAAGAGACCCAGTACTTC. The encoded protein is CAITAGEYQETQYF.

The chain couples TRBV7-3 to TRBJ2-7; the D gene is possibly TRBD2 (5 bases). V was pared by 2 bases and J by 3 bases, with 14 bases between. The CDR3 is 15 amino acids. Germline loops: CDR1 SGHTA, CDR2 FQGTGA. CDR3 sequence: CASSLDSEVHYEQYF. The CDR3 coding sequence is TGTGCCAGCAGCTTAGATTCGGAGGTCCACTACGAGCAGTACTTC.

The V call is TRBV30, the J call TRBJ2-7; TRBD2 matches 7 bases. The CDR3 covers 14 residues. J was trimmed by 6 bases and V by 0 bases; bases with no gene match: 8. Germline lookup yields CDR1 GTSNPN and CDR2 SVGIG (reference sequence). The CDR3 here is CAWSVRGLVVEQYF. In nucleotides, the CDR3 is TGTGCCTGGAGTGTACGCGGACTAGTCGTCGAGCAGTACTTC.

This chain uses TRBV6-5 with TRBJ2-1; 8 bases fit TRBD2. The CDR3 length is 14 residues. V shed 6 bases, J shed 8 bases, and the junction held 9 bases outside the gene matches. CDR1 is MNHEY and CDR2 is SVGAGI in the germline V gene. The CDR3 nucleotides read TGTGCCAGCAGGCCGGGACTAGGCGGTGATGAGCAGTTCTTC. Its translation: CASRPGLGGDEQFF.

The genes are TRBV7-6 and TRBJ2-1, with D possibly matching TRBD2 (7 bases). V dropped 5 bases and J dropped 2 bases, with 13 bases sitting between them. CDR1 is SGHVS, CDR2 FNYEAQ, per germline. The CDR3 consists of 15 residues. CDR3 loop: CASSESGTTYNEQFF. CDR3 DNA: TGTGCCAGCAGCGAAAGCGGGACAACCTACAATGAGCAGTTCTTC.

The rearrangement uses TRBV30 and TRBJ2-3; D gene uncertain. This CDR3 spans 12 amino acids. Germline CDR1 is GTSNPN and CDR2 is SVGIG (reference sequence). V was clipped by 0 bases and J by 2 bases, with 3 bases between them. The CDR3 DNA follows: TGTGCCTGGAGTGTACACACAGATACGCAGTATTTT. Translating gives CAWSVHTDTQYF.

This sequence joins TRBV28 and TRBJ1-5; D ambiguous. CDR3 length: 14 amino acids. CDR1 and CDR2 (germline): MDHEN, SYDVKM. V lost 2 bases to trimming and J lost 3 bases, with 8 bases between them. The CDR3 region is CASSLPGTNQPQHF. The CDR3 region has the DNA TGTGCCAGCAGTTTACCGGGTACCAATCAGCCCCAGCATTTT. Supplemented by reference TRBV28 and TRBJ1-5, the full variable domain reads DVKVTQSSRYLVKRTGEKVFLECVQDMDHENMFWYRQDPGLGLRLIYFSYDVKMKEKGDIPEGYSVSREKKERFSLILESASTNQTSMYLCASSLPGTNQPQHFGDGTRLSIL.

This clone was recorded once. The rearrangement links TRBV5-6 to TRBJ2-2; 11 bases line up with TRBD2. The CDR3 covers 17 residues. V was pared by 1 base and J by 2 bases, with 4 bases of the junction left unmatched. Germline lookup yields CDR1 SGHDT and CDR2 YYEEEE. The DNA of the CDR3 is TGTGCCAGCAGCTTGCCGACTAGCGGGATTAACACCGGGGAGCTGTTTTTT. It is translated as CASSLPTSGINTGELFF.

CDR3 DNA sequence: TGTGCCAGCAGTTACGCACAGGGGGGAGGTTCACCCCTCCACTTT. It encodes CASSYAQGGGSPLHF. This chain links TRBV6-6 with TRBJ1-6; the match to TRBD1 covers 8 bases. This CDR3 contains 15 residues. CDR1 and CDR2 (germline): MNHNY, SVGAGI (reference sequence). After removal of 2 bases from V and 9 bases from J, the junction contained 6 bases not matched to a gene.

The genes are TRBV4-1 and TRBJ2-6; 12 bases are shared with TRBD1. The CDR3 covers 20 residues. Germline V gives CDR1 MGHRA, CDR2 YSYEKL. Trimming took 4 bases from V and 0 from J; bases not matched to a gene: 10. CDR3 in amino acids: CASSPWGGQGASSGANVLTF. Written as DNA, the CDR3 is TGCGCCAGCAGCCCCTGGGGGGGACAGGGGGCTTCCTCTGGGGCCAACGTCCTGACTTTC.

The chain links TRBV3-1 (or the pseudogene TRBV3-2) to TRBJ2-7, with D tentatively TRBD2 (5 bases). CDR1 LGHDT and CDR2 YNNKEL come from the germline V gene (reference sequence). The germline V and J ends were trimmed by 1 base and 7 bases, with 8 bases remaining between them. There are 12 residues in the CDR3. The CDR3 region is CASSQGSGEQYF. The CDR3 DNA reads TGTGCCAGCAGCCAAGGTTCGGGGGAGCAGTACTTC.

The chain combines TRBV6-5 with TRBJ2-2; D ambiguous. Trimming took 6 bases from V and 4 from J, leaving 12 bases between them. The CDR3 contains 14 residues. Per germline, CDR1 MNHEY and CDR2 SVGAGI. CDR3: CASRPHPGTGELFF. CDR3 coding DNA: TGTGCCAGCAGACCCCACCCGGGCACCGGGGAGCTGTTTTTT.